The present TCR beta chain was sequenced within a study of blood T cell repertoires in COVID-19. About the study: Sources were T cells, B-cell-depleted T cells, or PBMCs; the material itself was cDNA or gDNA.

This CDR3 spans 14 amino acids. Germline V gives CDR1 SGHAT, CDR2 FQNNGV. Trimming took 4 bases from V and 5 from J; bases not matched to a gene: 6. In the source study's methods: Nucleated cell number was recorded as an estimate derived from reference gene primer amplification. This table comes from immunoSEQ multiplex PCR, and its TCRdb copy is limited to in-frame clones, with some not included. That table is the source of V, J and clone size, and D and trimming were worked out from the DNA. In the table there are approximately 200,000 clones, approximately 90% of which are singletons. Participants came from about two dozen US areas, aged roughly 18 to 95 years. Participants had their cohort set by participant-reported clinical history.

Sample: PBMCs or T cells enriched from blood (not recorded which). The V and J genes are TRBV11-2 and TRBJ2-5; 8 bases fit TRBD1. The sequence was collected from a young man who had recovered from COVID-19. The CDR3 sequence: CASSSLQGDETQYF. The CDR3 DNA follows: TGTGCCAGCAGCTCACTACAGGGGGACGAGACCCAGTACTTC. The full variable domain, in which reference TRBV11-2 and TRBJ2-5 provide the parts outside the CDR3, is EAGVAQSPRYKIIEKRQSVAFWCNPISGHATLYWYQQILGQGPKLLIQFQNNGVVDDSQLPKDRFSAERLKGVDSTLKIQPAKLEDSAVYLCASSSLQGDETQYFGPGTRLLVL.